This T cell receptor (beta chain) is from a study of blood T cell repertoires in COVID-19. The wider study: COVID-19 samples, acute and convalescent, were from the United States, Italy and Spain.

In the authors' workflow: The assay estimated nucleated cells by amplifying reference gene primers. Sequencing was performed with immunoSEQ multiplex PCR; in TCRdb, only in-frame clones are kept and a portion is missing. V and J calls and clone size are given by that table; D and trimming were obtained from the DNA. The repertoire holds about 81,000 clones, with approximately 85% as singletons. The CDR3 contains 14 residues. Germline V gene lookup returns CDR1 DFQATT and CDR2 SNEGSKA (reference sequence). The V gene lost 3 bases and the J gene lost 4 bases, with 15 bases spanning the gap. The V call is TRBV20-1, the J call TRBJ1-1; D perhaps matches TRBD1 (6 bases). The source of this sequence is a man between 65 and 79 years old with acute or convalescent COVID-19. The source material was peripheral blood. The CDR3 DNA reads TGCAGTGCTAGTCGGGTAGGGGGTATCACTGAAGCTTTCTTT. Its translation: CSASRVGGITEAFF.